This T cell receptor beta chain comes out of a study of shared clonotypes between healthy human individuals. Study results and caveats: Naive subsets typically showed greater estimated richness than memory subsets.

CD45RO-negative CD8 cells positively selected for CCR7 made up the naive population, which excluded terminally differentiated effector memory CD45RA+ cells. Using immunoSEQ multiplex PCR, the repertoire was profiled, and TCRdb retains in-frame clones only, with some absent. In the table there are about 750,000 clones, 92% of which are singletons. Remarks on this clone: Its antigen is unknown.

V was cut by 1 base and J by 11 bases, with 17 bases left in between. CDR3 length: 14 amino acids. Germline V gives CDR1 SGHVS, CDR2 FNYEAQ. This TCR was recovered from a man aged 25-45 years in good health. The sample comprised naive CD8+ T cells sorted from blood. This chain connects TRBV7-6 to TRBJ2-5, with D unclear. The CDR3 here is CASSLVRSLDVQYF. The CDR3 region has the DNA TGTGCCAGCAGCTTAGTGAGAAGTCTGGATGTGCAGTACTTC.